The 15 T cell receptor beta chains reported below all come from one sample, sequenced in a study of shared clonotypes between healthy human individuals. The data were produced by immunoSEQ multiplex PCR, yet TCRdb's version contains in-frame clones alone and is incomplete. The sample has over 950,000 clones, about 80% seen once. Sequences were obtained from memory CD4+ T cells from PBMCs. Subset indicated: CD45RA-negative fraction. These receptor sequences come from a man aged 18 to 35 in good health. Some clones in this sample may be carry-over from other donors' samples.

This chain joins TRBV28 and TRBJ2-7; 8 bases align to TRBD2. The CDR3 is 15 residues long. Germline V gives CDR1 MDHEN, CDR2 SYDVKM. Unmatched junction bases numbered 9, after V lost 1 base and J lost 7 bases. The CDR3 sequence is CASSLSTGGPREQYF. Written as DNA, the CDR3 is TGTGCCAGCAGTTTATCGACGGGAGGGCCGAGGGAGCAGTACTTC.

This clone was picked up one time. This chain connects TRBV9 to TRBJ2-3; TRBD1 is a possible D gene (7 bases). CDR1 is SGDLS, CDR2 YYNGEE, per germline. The CDR3 sequence is 15 residues long. V was clipped by 2 bases and J by 4 bases, with 14 bases between them. For the CDR3, the DNA is TGTGCCAGCAGCGTCTCCCAGGGGGGCGCAGATACGCAGTATTTT. This sequence encodes CASSVSQGGADTQYF. The whole variable domain, filled in from reference TRBV9 and TRBJ2-3, reads DSGVTQTPKHLITATGQRVTLRCSPRSGDLSVYWYQQSLDQGLQFLIQYYNGEERAKGNILERFSAQQFPDLHSELNLSSLELGDSALYFCASSVSQGGADTQYFGPGTRLTVL.

This sequence joins TRBV11-2 and TRBJ1-6, with D maybe TRBD1 (6 bases). The CDR3 runs 15 residues. Trimming left V 3 bases short and J 7 bases short, with 13 bases between. Germline CDR1 reads SGHAT; CDR2 reads FQNNGV. The CDR3 protein is CASSFAQGLNSPLHF. The CDR3 DNA reads TGTGCCAGCAGCTTCGCACAGGGATTGAATTCACCCCTCCACTTT. Based on the CDR3 plus reference TRBV11-2 and TRBJ1-6, the full variable domain is EAGVAQSPRYKIIEKRQSVAFWCNPISGHATLYWYQQILGQGPKLLIQFQNNGVVDDSQLPKDRFSAERLKGVDSTLKIQPAKLEDSAVYLCASSFAQGLNSPLHFGNGTRLTVT.

This clone was counted between two and nine times. The chain combines TRBV29-1 with TRBJ1-2; 11 bases line up with TRBD1. V was clipped by 8 bases and J by 14 bases; unmatched bases: 10. Per germline, CDR1 SQVTM and CDR2 ANQGSEA. This CDR3 comprises 11 residues. The CDR3: CSTLGQGAQTF. For the CDR3, the DNA is TGCAGCACATTAGGACAGGGGGCGCAAACCTTC.

V is TRBV6-6 and J is TRBJ1-1; tentatively, D is TRBD1 (6 bases). This CDR3 has 13 amino acids. Germline V CDR1 and CDR2: MNHNY, SVGAGI (reference sequence). V dropped 8 bases and J dropped 4 bases, with 14 bases sitting between them. CDR3 loop: CASRLEGGTEAFF. CDR3 bases: TGTGCCAGCCGATTGGAGGGGGGCACTGAAGCTTTCTTT.

This chain uses TRBV5-1 with TRBJ1-1; D call uncertain. Germline V gene lookup returns CDR1 SGHRS and CDR2 YFSETQ. CDR3 length equals 15 residues. V was cut by 0 bases and J by 5 bases, with 14 bases left in between. The CDR3, as DNA: TGCGCCAGCAGCTTGGTTCTAGGTAGTGAGACTGAAGCTTTCTTT. This encodes CASSLVLGSETEAFF.

This chain joins TRBV7-6 and TRBJ2-3; 9 bases match TRBD2. V dropped 4 bases and J dropped 6; count of bases not matched to a gene: 14. There are 17 residues in the CDR3. CDR1 is SGHVS, CDR2 FNYEAQ, per germline. CDR3 DNA: TGTGCCAGCAGCTACCGGGGGGTAGCGGGAGCCCCGGATACGCAGTATTTT. Amino acid sequence: CASSYRGVAGAPDTQYF.

The chain is built from TRBV12-2 and TRBJ2-7; the DNA was not used to check the table's D call, TRBD1. TRBV12-2 is an annotated pseudogene. This CDR3 has 16 residues. As DNA, the CDR3 is TGTGCAAGTCGCTTAGCCGGTCGGGACACCGCCTACGAGCAGTACTTC. This gives the protein CASRLAGRDTAYEQYF.

The CDR3 reads CASIGGTSSYEQYF. CDR3 coding DNA: TGTGCCAGCATTGGGGGGACCAGCTCCTACGAGCAGTACTTC. The chain combines TRBV28 with TRBJ2-7, with D perhaps matching TRBD2 (6 bases). The CDR3 is 14 residues long. Germline CDR1 and CDR2: MDHEN and SYDVKM. V was cut by 7 bases and J by 0 bases, with 13 bases left in between.

V usage is TRBV5-8 and J usage is TRBJ2-7; D remains unclear. V was pared by 10 bases and J by 4 bases, with 15 bases between. The germline CDR1 and CDR2 sequences are SGHTS and YDEGEE. The CDR3 sequence is 12 residues long. The CDR3 sequence: CACDSGGYEQYF. The DNA of the CDR3 is TGTGCCTGCGACTCCGGTGGATACGAGCAGTACTTC.

The chain carries TRBV28 and TRBJ1-5, with unresolved D. Germline CDR1 is MDHEN and CDR2 is SYDVKM. V lost 3 bases to trimming and J lost 4 bases, with 10 bases between them. The CDR3 sequence is 14 residues long. Here the CDR3 DNA reads TGTGCCAGCAGTTTGGTAAGGTGGAATCAGCCCCAGCATTTT. Its protein is CASSLVRWNQPQHF. Full variable domain (missing parts from reference TRBV28 and TRBJ1-5): DVKVTQSSRYLVKRTGEKVFLECVQDMDHENMFWYRQDPGLGLRLIYFSYDVKMKEKGDIPEGYSVSREKKERFSLILESASTNQTSMYLCASSLVRWNQPQHFGDGTRLSIL.

The V call is TRBV18, the J call TRBJ2-3; the D is unclear. Trimming took off 2 bases at V and 0 bases at J, with 15 bases between the two ends. The CDR3 extends over 17 amino acids. Germline CDR1 is KGHSH and CDR2 is LQKENI. The CDR3 loop reads CASSPVSGPLSTDTQYF. The CDR3 coding sequence is TGTGCCAGCTCACCAGTTTCCGGACCCCTAAGCACAGATACGCAGTATTTT. Based on the CDR3 plus reference TRBV18 and TRBJ2-3, the full variable domain is NAGVMQNPRHLVRRRGQEARLRCSPMKGHSHVYWYRQLPEEGLKFMVYLQKENIIDESGMPKERFSAEFPKEGPSILRIQQVVRGDSAAYFCASSPVSGPLSTDTQYFGPGTRLTVL.

The rearrangement uses TRBV11-3 and TRBJ2-7; the match to TRBD2 covers 7 bases. This CDR3 has 14 amino acids. The junction had 11 bases not matched to a gene; V was cut back by 5 bases and J by 7 bases. CDR1 and CDR2 from the germline V gene are SGHNT and YENEEA. DNA of the CDR3: TGTGCCAGCAGCACCTTCAGCGGGGAGGGGGAGCAGTACTTC. Its translation: CASSTFSGEGEQYF.

The chain combines TRBV5-6 with TRBJ1-4; 8 positions match TRBD1. This CDR3 spans 16 amino acids. With V trimmed by 4 bases and J by 8 bases, 13 bases remained unmatched. In germline, CDR1 is SGHDT, CDR2 YYEEEE. In DNA form, the CDR3 reads TGTGCCAGCAGCGCCGGGACAGGCCGTACGGAAGAAAAACTGTTTTTT. It translates to CASSAGTGRTEEKLFF.

This chain connects TRBV2 to TRBJ2-1; D possibly uses TRBD1 or TRBD2 (5 bases each). This CDR3 is built from 15 residues. Germline V gives CDR1 SNHLY, CDR2 FYNNEI. V was clipped by 6 bases and J by 1 base, with 13 bases between them. CDR3 sequence reads: CASSQNGGSYNEQFF. CDR3 DNA: TGTGCCAGCAGCCAGAATGGGGGTTCCTACAATGAGCAGTTCTTC.